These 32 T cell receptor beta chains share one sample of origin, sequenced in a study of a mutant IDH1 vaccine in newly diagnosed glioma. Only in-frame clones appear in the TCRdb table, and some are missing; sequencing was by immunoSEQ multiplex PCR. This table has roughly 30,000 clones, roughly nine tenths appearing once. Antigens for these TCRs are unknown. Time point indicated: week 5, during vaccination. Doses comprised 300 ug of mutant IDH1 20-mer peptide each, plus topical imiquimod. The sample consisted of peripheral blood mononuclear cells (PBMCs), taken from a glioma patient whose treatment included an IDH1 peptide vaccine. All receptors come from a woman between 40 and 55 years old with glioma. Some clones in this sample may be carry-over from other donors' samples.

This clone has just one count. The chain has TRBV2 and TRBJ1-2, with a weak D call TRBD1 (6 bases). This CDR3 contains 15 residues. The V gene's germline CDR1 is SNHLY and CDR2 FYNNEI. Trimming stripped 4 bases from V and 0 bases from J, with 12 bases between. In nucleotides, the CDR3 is TGTGCCAGCAGTGGTCAGAGGACAGCTAACTATGGCTACACCTTC. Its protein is CASSGQRTANYGYTF.

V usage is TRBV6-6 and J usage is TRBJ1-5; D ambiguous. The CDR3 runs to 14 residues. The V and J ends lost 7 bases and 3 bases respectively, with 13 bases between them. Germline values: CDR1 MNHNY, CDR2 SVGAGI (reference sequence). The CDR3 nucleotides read TGTGCCAGCACGGGGAGACGGAACAATCAGCCCCAGCATTTT. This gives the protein CASTGRRNNQPQHF.

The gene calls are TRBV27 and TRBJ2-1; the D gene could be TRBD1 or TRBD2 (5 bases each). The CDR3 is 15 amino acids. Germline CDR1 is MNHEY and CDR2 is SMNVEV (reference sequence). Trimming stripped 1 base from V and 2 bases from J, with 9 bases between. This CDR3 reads CASSLLTGPYNEQFF. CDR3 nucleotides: TGTGCCAGCAGTTTATTGACGGGGCCCTACAATGAGCAGTTCTTC.

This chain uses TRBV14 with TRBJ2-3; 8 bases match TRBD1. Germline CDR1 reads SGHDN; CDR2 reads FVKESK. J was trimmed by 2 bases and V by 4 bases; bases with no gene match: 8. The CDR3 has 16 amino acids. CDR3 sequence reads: CASSRWTGRTTDTQYF. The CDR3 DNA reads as TGTGCCAGCAGCCGTTGGACAGGGAGAACCACAGATACGCAGTATTTT.

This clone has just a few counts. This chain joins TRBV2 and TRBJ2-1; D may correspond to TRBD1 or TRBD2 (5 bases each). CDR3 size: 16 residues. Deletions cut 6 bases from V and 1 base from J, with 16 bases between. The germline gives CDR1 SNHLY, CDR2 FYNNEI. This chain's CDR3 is CASRGPGTSSYNEQFF. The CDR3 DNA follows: TGTGCCAGCAGGGGACCTGGGACGAGTTCCTACAATGAGCAGTTCTTC.

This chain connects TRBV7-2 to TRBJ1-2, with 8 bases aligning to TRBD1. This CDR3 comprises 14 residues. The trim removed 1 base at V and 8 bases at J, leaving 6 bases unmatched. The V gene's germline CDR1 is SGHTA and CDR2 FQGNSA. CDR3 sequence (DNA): TGTGCCAGCAGCTTAGATCAGGGGGCGCGCGGCTACACCTTC. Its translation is CASSLDQGARGYTF.

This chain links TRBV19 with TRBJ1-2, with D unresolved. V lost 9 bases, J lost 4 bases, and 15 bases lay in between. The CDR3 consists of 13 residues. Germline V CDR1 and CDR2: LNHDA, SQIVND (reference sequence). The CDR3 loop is CASLGPAIYGYTF. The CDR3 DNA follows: TGTGCCAGCCTAGGGCCCGCGATCTATGGCTACACCTTC.

CDR3 protein: CASSEWFRTPGNTIYF. Written as DNA, the CDR3 is TGTGCCAGCAGTGAATGGTTTAGAACTCCAGGAAACACCATATATTTT. The rearrangement uses TRBV6-1 and TRBJ1-3, with D hard to call. CDR1 MNHNS and CDR2 SASEGT come from the germline V gene. CDR3 length: 16 residues. Trimming removed 2 bases at V and 4 bases at J, with 15 bases between.

CDR3 coding DNA: TGTGCCAGCCGAACTCGACAGAACTATGGCTACACCTTC. Its translation is CASRTRQNYGYTF. The J gene is TRBJ1-2, the V gene TRBV28; D possibly corresponds to TRBD1 (5 bases). The V end lost 8 bases, the J end lost 2 bases, and 12 bases lay between the germline ends. Germline V gives CDR1 MDHEN, CDR2 SYDVKM. The CDR3 contains 13 residues.

The CDR3 DNA reads as TGTGCCAGCAGCTTAGACAGGGAGGCTGGAAACACCATATATTTT. This codes for CASSLDREAGNTIYF. This chain links TRBV7-9 with TRBJ1-3, with TRBD1 as a possible D gene (6 bases). CDR3 length: 15 residues. Deletions cut 1 base from V and 2 bases from J, with 9 bases between. Germline V gene data show CDR1 as SEHNR and CDR2 as FQNEAQ (reference sequence).

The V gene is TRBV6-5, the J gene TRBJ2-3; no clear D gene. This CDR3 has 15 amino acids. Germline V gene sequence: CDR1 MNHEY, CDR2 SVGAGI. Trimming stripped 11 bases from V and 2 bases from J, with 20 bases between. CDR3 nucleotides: TGTGCCGCGTCAACCCACGGAGCAAACACAGATACGCAGTATTTT. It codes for CAASTHGANTDTQYF.

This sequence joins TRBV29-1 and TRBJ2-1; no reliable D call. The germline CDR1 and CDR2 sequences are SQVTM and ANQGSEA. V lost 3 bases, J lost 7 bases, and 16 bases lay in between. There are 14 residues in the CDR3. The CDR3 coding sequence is TGCAGCGTTGATTTTACCGGAGCACGGAATGAGCAGTTCTTC. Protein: CSVDFTGARNEQFF.

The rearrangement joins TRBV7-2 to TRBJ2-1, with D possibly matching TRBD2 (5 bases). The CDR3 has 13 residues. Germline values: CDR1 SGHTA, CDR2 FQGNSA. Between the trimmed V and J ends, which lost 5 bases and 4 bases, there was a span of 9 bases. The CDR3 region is CASSGGSYNEQFF. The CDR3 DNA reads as TGTGCCAGCAGCGGCGGGTCTTACAATGAGCAGTTCTTC.

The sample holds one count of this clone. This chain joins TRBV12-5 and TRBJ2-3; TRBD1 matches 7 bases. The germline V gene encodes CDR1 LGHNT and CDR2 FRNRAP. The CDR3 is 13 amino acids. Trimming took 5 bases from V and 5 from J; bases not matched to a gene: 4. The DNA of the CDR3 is TGTGCTAGTGGTAAAACAGGGGTAGATACGCAGTATTTT. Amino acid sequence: CASGKTGVDTQYF.

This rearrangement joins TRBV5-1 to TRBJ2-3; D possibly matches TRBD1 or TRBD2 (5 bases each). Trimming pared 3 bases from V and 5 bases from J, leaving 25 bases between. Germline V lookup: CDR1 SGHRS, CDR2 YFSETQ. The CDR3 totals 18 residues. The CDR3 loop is CASSSRDPAEDVGDTQYF. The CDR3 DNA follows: TGCGCCAGCAGCTCCAGGGACCCCGCTGAGGACGTAGGAGATACGCAGTATTTT.

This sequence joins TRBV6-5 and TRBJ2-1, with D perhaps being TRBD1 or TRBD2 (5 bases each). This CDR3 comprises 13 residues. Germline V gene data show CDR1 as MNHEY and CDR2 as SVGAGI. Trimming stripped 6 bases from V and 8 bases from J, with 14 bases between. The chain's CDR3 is CASSRDRSDEQFF. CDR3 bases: TGTGCCAGCAGCCGGGACCGGTCAGATGAGCAGTTCTTC.

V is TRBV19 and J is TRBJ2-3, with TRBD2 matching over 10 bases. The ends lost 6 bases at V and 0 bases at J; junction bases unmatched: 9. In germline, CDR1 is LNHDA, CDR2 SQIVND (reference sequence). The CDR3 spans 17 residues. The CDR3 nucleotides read TGTGCCAGTAGGGAAGCGGGAGGGTACTTGAGCACAGATACGCAGTATTTT. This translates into CASREAGGYLSTDTQYF.

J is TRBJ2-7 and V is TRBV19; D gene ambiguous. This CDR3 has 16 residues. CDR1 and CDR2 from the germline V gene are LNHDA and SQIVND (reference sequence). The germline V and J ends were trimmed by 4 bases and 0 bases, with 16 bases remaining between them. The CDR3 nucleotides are TGTGCCAGTAGTACCTCTGCTCGACCGAACTCCTACGAGCAGTACTTC. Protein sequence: CASSTSARPNSYEQYF.

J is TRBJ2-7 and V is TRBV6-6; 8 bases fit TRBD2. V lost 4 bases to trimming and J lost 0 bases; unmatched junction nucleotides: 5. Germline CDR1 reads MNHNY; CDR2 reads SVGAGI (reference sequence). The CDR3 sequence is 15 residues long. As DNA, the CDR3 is TGTGCCAGCAGTTCTAGCGGGTTAAGCTCCTACGAGCAGTACTTC. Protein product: CASSSSGLSSYEQYF.

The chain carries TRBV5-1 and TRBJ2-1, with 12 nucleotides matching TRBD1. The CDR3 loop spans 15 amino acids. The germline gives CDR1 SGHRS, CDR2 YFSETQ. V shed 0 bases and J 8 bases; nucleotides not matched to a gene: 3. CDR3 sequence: CASSLDGTGGDEQFF. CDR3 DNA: TGCGCCAGCAGCTTGGATGGGACAGGGGGCGATGAGCAGTTCTTC.

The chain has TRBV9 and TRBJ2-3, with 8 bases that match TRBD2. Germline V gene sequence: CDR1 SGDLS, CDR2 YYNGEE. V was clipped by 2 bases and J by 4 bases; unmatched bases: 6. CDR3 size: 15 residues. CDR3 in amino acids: CASSVDGGAPDTQYF. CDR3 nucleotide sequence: TGTGCCAGCAGCGTCGACGGGGGGGCCCCAGATACGCAGTATTTT.

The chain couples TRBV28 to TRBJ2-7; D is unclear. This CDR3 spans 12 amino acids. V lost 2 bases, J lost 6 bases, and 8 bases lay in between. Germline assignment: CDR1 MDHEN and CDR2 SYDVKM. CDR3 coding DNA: TGTGCCAGCAGTTTACCCGGCGGCGAGCAGTACTTC. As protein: CASSLPGGEQYF.

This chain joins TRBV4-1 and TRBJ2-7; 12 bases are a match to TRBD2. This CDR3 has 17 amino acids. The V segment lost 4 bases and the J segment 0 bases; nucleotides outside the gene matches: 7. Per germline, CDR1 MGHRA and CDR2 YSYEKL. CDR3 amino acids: CASSPGLAGYGSYEQYF. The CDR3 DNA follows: TGCGCCAGCAGCCCAGGACTAGCGGGATATGGCTCCTACGAGCAGTACTTC.

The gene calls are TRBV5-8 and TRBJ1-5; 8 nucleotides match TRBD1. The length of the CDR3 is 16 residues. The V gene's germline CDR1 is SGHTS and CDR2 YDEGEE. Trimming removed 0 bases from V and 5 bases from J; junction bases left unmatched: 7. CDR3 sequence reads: CASSLGYDRGDQPQHF. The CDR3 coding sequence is TGTGCCAGCAGCTTGGGGTACGACAGGGGCGATCAGCCCCAGCATTTT.

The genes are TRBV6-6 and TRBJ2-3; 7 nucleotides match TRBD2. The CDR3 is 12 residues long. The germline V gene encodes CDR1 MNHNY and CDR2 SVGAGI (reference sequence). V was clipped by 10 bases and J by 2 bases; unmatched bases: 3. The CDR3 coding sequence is TGTGCCATCGGGGGGTACACAGATACGCAGTATTTT. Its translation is CAIGGYTDTQYF.

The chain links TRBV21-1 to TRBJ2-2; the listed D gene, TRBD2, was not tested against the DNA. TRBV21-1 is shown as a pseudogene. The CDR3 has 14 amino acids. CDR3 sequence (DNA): TGTGCCAGCACCCTACGGGCCTCGGGAGAGGAGCTGTTTTTT. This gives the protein CASTLRASGEELFF.

The CDR3 loop is CASARDAYEQYF. In DNA form, the CDR3 reads TGTGCCAGCGCGCGGGACGCCTACGAGCAGTACTTC. The V call is TRBV6-1, the J call TRBJ2-7; TRBD2 is a possible D gene (6 bases). Germline CDR1 MNHNS, CDR2 SASEGT. The V end lost 8 bases, the J end lost 2 bases, and 10 bases lay between the germline ends. The CDR3 is 12 amino acids.

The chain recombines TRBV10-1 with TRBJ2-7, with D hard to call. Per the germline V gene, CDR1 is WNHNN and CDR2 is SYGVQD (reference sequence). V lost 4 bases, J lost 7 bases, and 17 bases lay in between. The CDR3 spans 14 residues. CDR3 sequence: CASSAAAPLREQYF. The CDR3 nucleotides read TGCGCCAGCAGTGCGGCAGCCCCTCTTAGGGAGCAGTACTTC.

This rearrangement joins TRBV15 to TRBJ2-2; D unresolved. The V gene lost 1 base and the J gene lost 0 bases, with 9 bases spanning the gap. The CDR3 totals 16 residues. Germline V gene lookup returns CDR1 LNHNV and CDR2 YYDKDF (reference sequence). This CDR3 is CATSRGRTTNTGELFF. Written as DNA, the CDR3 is TGTGCCACCAGCAGAGGCCGGACCACGAACACCGGGGAGCTGTTTTTT.

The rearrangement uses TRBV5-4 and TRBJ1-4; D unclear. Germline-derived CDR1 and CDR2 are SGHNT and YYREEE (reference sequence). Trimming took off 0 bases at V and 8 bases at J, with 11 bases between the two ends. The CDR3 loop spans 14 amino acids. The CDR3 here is CASSLGSSGEKLFF. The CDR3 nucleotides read TGTGCCAGCAGCTTGGGGTCATCCGGGGAAAAACTGTTTTTT. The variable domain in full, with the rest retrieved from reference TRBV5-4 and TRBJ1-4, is ETGVTQSPTHLIKTRGQQVTLRCSSQSGHNTVSWYQQALGQGPQFIFQYYREEENGRGNFPPRFSGLQFPNYSSELNVNALELDDSALYLCASSLGSSGEKLFFGSGTQLSVL.

DNA for the CDR3: TGCGCCAGCAGCCAAGATGGTCCTAAGAAAGGCTACACCTTC. Protein: CASSQDGPKKGYTF. V is TRBV4-1 and J is TRBJ1-2; D is unclear. The germline gives CDR1 MGHRA, CDR2 YSYEKL. Trimming cost V 0 bases and J 8 bases, with 13 bases left between them. The CDR3 consists of 14 residues.

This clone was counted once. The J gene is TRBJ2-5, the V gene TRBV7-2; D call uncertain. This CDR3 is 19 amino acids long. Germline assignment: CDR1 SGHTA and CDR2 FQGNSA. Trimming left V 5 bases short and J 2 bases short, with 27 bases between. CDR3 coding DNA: TGTGCCAGCAGCGCAACTGTCGGACGTACCGGCGGCATTCAAGAGACCCAGTACTTC. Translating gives CASSATVGRTGGIQETQYF.